This T cell receptor beta chain was profiled in a study of cytomegalovirus exposure and HLA in healthy donors. J lost 9 bases, V lost 3 bases, and 5 bases had no gene match. The germline gives CDR1 SNHLY, CDR2 FYNNEI. This CDR3 spans 14 amino acids. With regard to this clone: Its cognate antigen is unknown.

The PCR contained 60 Vbeta and 13 Jbeta primers. The table came from immunoSEQ multiplex PCR; TCRdb's copy has only in-frame clones and leaves some out. The profile shows about 130,000 clones, around three quarters of them singletons. Whole-study results and caveats: The study listed under 200 cytomegalovirus-associated TCR beta chains.

The rearrangement uses TRBV2 and TRBJ2-1; 10 bases map to TRBD2. This receptor was obtained from a man between 18 and 29 years old in good health and CMV-seronegative. Specimen: PBMCs. The CDR3 loop reads CASSESGRASEQFF. In DNA form, the CDR3 reads TGTGCCAGCAGTGAGAGCGGGAGGGCCAGTGAGCAGTTCTTC.